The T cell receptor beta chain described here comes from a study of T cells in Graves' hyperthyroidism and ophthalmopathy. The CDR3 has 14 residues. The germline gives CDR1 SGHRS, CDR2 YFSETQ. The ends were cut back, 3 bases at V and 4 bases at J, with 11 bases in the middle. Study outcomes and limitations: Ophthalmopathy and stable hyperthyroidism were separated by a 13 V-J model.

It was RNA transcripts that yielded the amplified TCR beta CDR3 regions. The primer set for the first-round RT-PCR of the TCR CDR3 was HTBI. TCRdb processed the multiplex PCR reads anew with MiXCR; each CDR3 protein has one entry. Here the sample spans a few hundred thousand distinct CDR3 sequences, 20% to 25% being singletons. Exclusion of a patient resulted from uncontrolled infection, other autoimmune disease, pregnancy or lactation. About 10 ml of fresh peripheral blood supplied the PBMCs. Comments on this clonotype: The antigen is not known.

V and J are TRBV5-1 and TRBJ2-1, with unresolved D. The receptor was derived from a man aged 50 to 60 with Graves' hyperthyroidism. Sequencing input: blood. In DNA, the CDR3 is TGCGCCAGCAGCTGGGTGTTGGGGTACAATGAGCAGTTCTTC. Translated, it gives CASSWVLGYNEQFF.